This paragraph covers one TCR beta chain sequence. The data are from a study of blood T cell repertoires in COVID-19. Across the whole study: Samples taken during acute and convalescent COVID-19 were collected in the United States, Italy and Spain. In each case, the material was cDNA or gDNA derived from T cells, B-cell-depleted T cells, or PBMCs.

Under the authors' procedure: The authors estimated nucleated cell counts from reference gene primer amplification. The protocol was immunoSEQ multiplex PCR, while the TCRdb copy is restricted to in-frame clones and leaves out a portion. That table is the source of V, J and clone size, and D and trimming were worked out from the DNA. The data hold 120,000 to 150,000 clones, with approximately 92% observed a single time. V lost 5 bases, J lost 7 bases, and 10 bases stayed unmatched. This CDR3 is built from 15 residues. Germline CDR1 reads SEHNR; CDR2 reads FQNEAQ (reference sequence). The receptor was derived from a woman aged 60-75 years with active COVID-19. Sequenced sample: peripheral blood. V gene TRBV7-9 combines with J gene TRBJ1-5, with 8 bases identical to TRBD1. This CDR3 reads CASSTSGTGGQPQHF. In DNA, the CDR3 is TGTGCCAGCAGCACCTCCGGGACAGGAGGGCAGCCCCAGCATTTT.